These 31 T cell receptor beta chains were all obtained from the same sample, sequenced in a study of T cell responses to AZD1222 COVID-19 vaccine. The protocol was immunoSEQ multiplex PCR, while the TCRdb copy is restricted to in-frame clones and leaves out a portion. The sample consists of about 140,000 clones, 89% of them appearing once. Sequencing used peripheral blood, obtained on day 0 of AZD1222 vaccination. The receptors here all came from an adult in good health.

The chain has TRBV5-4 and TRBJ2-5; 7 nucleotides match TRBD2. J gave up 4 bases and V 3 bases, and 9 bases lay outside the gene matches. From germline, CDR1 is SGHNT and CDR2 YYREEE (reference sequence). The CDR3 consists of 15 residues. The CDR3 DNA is TGTGCCAGCAGCTCGTTGACTAGCTCCAGAGAGACCCAGTACTTC. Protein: CASSSLTSSRETQYF.

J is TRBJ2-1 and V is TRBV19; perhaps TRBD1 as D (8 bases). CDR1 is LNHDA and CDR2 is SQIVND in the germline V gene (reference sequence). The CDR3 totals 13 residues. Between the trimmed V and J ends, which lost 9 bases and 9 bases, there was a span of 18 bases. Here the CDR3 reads CASHRGGISEQFF. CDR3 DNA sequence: TGTGCCAGCCACAGGGGGGGGATTTCTGAGCAGTTCTTC.

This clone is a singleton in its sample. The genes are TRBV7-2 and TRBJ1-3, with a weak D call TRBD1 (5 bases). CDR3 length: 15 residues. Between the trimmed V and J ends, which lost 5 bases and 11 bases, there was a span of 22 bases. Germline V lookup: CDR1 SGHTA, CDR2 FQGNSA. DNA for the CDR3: TGTGCCAGCAGCGACGGGACTGACTATCTTAGGGCCATATATTTT. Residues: CASSDGTDYLRAIYF.

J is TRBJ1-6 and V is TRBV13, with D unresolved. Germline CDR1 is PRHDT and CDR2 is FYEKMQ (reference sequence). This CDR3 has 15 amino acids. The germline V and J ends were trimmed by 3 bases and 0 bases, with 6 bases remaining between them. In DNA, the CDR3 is TGTGCCAGCAGCTTGGGGAGCTCCTATAATTCACCCCTCCACTTT. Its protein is CASSLGSSYNSPLHF.

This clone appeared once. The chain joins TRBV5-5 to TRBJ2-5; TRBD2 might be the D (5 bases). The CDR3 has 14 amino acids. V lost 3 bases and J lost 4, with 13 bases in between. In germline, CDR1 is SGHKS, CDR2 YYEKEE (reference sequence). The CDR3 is CASSWVNSGETQYF. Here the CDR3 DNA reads TGTGCCAGCAGCTGGGTAAACAGCGGAGAGACCCAGTACTTC.

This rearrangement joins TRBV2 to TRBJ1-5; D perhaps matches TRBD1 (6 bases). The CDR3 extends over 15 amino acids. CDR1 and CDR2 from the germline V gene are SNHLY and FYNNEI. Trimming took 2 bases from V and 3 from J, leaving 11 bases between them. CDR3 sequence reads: CASSEWGALNQPQHF. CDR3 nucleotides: TGTGCCAGCAGTGAATGGGGGGCCCTCAATCAGCCCCAGCATTTT.

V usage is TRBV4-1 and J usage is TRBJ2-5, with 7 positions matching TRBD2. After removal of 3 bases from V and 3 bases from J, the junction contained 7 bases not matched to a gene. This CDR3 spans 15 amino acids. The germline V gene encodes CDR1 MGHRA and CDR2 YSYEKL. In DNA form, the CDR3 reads TGCGCCAGCAGCCAGTACGGGACTATCAAAGAGACCCAGTACTTC. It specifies CASSQYGTIKETQYF.

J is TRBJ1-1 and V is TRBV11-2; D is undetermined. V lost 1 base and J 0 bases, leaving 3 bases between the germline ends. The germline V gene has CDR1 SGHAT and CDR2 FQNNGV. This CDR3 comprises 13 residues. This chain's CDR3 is CASSLAVNTEAFF. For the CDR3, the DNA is TGTGCCAGCAGCTTAGCGGTGAACACTGAAGCTTTCTTT.

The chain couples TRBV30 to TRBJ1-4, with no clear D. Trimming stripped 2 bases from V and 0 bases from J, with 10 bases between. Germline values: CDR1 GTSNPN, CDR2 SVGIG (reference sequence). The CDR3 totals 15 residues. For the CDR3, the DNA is TGTGCCTGGAGTCGTGGTTTACCAACTAATGAAAAACTGTTTTTT. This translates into CAWSRGLPTNEKLFF.

The CDR3 region is CASLLRAGETQYF. The CDR3 DNA is TGTGCCAGCCTCTTGAGGGCGGGAGAGACCCAGTACTTC. The chain joins TRBV28 to TRBJ2-5; D may be TRBD2 (5 bases). CDR1 is MDHEN and CDR2 is SYDVKM in the germline V gene. Deletions cut 8 bases from V and 4 bases from J, with 14 bases between. There are 13 residues in the CDR3.

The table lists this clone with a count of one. The chain's CDR3 is CSASQGYGNTIYF. The CDR3 coding sequence is TGCAGTGCTAGTCAGGGTTACGGAAACACCATATATTTT. This chain connects TRBV20-1 to TRBJ1-3, with D possibly matching TRBD1 (5 bases). CDR3 length: 13 amino acids. With 3 bases removed from V and 4 bases from J, the gap between germline ends came to 10 bases. Germline V lookup: CDR1 DFQATT, CDR2 SNEGSKA (reference sequence).

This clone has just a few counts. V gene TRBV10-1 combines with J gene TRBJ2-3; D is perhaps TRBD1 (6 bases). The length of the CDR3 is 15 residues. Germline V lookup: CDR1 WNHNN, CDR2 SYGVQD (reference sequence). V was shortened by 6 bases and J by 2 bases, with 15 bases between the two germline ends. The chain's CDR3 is CASSDQGTPTDTQYF. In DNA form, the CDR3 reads TGCGCCAGCAGCGACCAGGGGACGCCCACAGATACGCAGTATTTT.

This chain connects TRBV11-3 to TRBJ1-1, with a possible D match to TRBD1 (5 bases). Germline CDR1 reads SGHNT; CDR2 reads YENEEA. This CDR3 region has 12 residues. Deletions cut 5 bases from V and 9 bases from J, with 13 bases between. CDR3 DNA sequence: TGTGCCAGCAGCCCCGGGACGGGAAAAGCTTTCTTT. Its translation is CASSPGTGKAFF.

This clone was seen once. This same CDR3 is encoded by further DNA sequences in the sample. The CDR3 is CASSLRAGNYGYTF. CDR3 sequence (DNA): TGTGCCAGCAGTTTACGGGCAGGGAACTATGGCTACACCTTC. This rearrangement joins TRBV27 to TRBJ1-2; D might be TRBD1 (5 bases). Germline values: CDR1 MNHEY, CDR2 SMNVEV (reference sequence). The V end was cut by 2 bases, the J end by 2 bases, with 9 bases between. This CDR3 is built from 14 residues.

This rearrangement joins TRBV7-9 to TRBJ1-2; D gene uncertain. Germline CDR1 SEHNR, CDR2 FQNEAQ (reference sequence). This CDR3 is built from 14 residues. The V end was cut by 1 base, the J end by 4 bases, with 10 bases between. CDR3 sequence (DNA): TGTGCCAGCAGCTTAGAGGCGGGTAGCTATGGCTACACCTTC. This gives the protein CASSLEAGSYGYTF.

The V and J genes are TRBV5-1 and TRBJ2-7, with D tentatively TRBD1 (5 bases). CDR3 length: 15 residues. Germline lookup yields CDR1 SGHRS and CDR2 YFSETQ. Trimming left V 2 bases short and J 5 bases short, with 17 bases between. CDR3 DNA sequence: TGCGCCAGCAGCTTTGAAGGGGCGGTACGACACGAGCAGTACTTC. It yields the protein CASSFEGAVRHEQYF.

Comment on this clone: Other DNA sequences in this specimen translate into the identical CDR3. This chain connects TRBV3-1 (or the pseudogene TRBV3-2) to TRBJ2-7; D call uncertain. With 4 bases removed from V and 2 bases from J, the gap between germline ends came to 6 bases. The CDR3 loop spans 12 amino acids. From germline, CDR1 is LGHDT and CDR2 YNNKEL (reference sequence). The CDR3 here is CASSLRAYEQYF. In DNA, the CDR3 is TGTGCCAGCAGCCTGAGAGCCTACGAGCAGTACTTC.

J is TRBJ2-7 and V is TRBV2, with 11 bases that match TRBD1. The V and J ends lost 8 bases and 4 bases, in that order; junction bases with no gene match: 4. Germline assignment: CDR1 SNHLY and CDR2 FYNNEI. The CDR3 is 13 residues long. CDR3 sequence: CASSRDRGYEQYF. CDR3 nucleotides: TGTGCCAGCTCCCGGGACAGGGGGTACGAGCAGTACTTC.

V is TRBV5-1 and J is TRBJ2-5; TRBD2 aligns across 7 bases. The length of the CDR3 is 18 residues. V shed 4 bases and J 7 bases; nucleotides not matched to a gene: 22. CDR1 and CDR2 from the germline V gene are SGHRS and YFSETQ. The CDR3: CASSPEGASGPSRGTQYF. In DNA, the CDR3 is TGCGCCAGCAGCCCCGAGGGAGCTAGCGGCCCTTCTAGGGGGACCCAGTACTTC.

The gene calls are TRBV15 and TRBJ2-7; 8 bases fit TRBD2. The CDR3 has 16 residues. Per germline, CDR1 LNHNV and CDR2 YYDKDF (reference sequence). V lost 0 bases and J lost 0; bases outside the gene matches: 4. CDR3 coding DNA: TGTGCCACCAGCAGAGAGCCGGGGACTAGCTCCTACGAGCAGTACTTC. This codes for CATSREPGTSSYEQYF. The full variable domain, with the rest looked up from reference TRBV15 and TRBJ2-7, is DAMVIQNPRYQVTQFGKPVTLSCSQTLNHNVMYWYQQKSSQAPKLLFHYYDKDFNNEADTPDNFQSRRPNTSFCFLDIRSPGLGDTAMYLCATSREPGTSSYEQYFGPGTRLTVT.

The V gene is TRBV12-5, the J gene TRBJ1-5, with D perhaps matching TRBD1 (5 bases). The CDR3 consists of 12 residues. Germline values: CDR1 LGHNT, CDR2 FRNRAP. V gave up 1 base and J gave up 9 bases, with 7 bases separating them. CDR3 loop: CASGLGGPPQHF. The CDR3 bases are TGTGCTAGTGGTTTGGGGGGCCCGCCCCAGCATTTT.

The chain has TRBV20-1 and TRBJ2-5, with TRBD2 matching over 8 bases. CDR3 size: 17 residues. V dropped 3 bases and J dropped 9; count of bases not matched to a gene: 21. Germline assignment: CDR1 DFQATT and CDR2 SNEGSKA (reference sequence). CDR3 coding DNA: TGCAGTGCTAGTTTAGATCGGGCTGGCGGGGGGTCCTGGGCCCAGTACTTC. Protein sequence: CSASLDRAGGGSWAQYF.

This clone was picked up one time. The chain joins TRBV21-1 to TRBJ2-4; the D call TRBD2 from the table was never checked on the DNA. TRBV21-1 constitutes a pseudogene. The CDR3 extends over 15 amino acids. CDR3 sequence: CASSEGGLAKNIQYF. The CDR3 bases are TGTGCCAGCAGTGAGGGGGGGTTAGCCAAAAACATTCAGTACTTC.

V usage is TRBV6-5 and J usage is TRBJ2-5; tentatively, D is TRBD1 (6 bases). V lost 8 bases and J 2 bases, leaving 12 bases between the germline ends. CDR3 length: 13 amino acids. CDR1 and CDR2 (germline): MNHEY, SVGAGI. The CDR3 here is CASCRQAQETQYF. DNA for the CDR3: TGTGCCAGCTGCCGACAGGCACAAGAGACCCAGTACTTC.

The CDR3 here is CASSLHNSRASKEQYF. The CDR3 coding sequence is TGTGCCAGCAGCTTACACAACAGTAGGGCATCGAAGGAGCAGTACTTC. The chain is built from TRBV11-2 and TRBJ2-7; D not resolved. Trimming pared 2 bases from V and 7 bases from J, leaving 21 bases between. Per germline, CDR1 SGHAT and CDR2 FQNNGV. The CDR3 length is 16 residues.

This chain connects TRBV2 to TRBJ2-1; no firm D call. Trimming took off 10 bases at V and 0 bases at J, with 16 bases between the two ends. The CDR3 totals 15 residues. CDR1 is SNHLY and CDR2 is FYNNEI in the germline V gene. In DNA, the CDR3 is TGTGCCACCCAACATGTAACCGGCTCCTACAATGAGCAGTTCTTC. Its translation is CATQHVTGSYNEQFF.

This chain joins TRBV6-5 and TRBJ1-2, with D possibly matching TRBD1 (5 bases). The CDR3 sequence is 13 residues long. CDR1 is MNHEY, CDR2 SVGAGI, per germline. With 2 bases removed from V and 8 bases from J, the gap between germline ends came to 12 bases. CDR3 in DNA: TGTGCCAGCAGTTACGCGGCACGACAGGGCTACACCTTC. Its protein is CASSYAARQGYTF.

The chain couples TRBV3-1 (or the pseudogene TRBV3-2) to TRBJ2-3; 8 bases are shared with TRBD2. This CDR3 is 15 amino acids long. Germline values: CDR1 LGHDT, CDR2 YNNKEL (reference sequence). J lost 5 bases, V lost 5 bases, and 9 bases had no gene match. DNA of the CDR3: TGTGCCAGCAGCTCCCGGGGGGGCCTGGGAGATACGCAGTATTTT. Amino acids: CASSSRGGLGDTQYF.

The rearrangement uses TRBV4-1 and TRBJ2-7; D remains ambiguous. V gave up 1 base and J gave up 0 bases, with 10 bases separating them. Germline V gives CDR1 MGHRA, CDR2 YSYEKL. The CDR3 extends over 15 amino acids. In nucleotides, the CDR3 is TGCGCCAGCAGCCAAGGTCTGACGACCTCCTACGAGCAGTACTTC. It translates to CASSQGLTTSYEQYF.

The CDR3 nucleotides read TGTGCCAGCCTTACGAATATCAGGACAGGGTACTACGAGCAGTACTTC. Translating gives CASLTNIRTGYYEQYF. This chain uses TRBV2 with TRBJ2-7; 8 nucleotides match TRBD1. This CDR3 comprises 16 residues. The V gene's germline CDR1 is SNHLY and CDR2 FYNNEI. The V segment lost 8 bases and the J segment 3 bases; nucleotides outside the gene matches: 15.

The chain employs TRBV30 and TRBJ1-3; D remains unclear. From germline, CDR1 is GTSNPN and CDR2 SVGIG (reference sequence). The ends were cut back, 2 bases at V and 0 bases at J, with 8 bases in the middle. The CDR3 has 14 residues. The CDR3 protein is CAWSWVSSGNTIYF. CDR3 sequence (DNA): TGTGCCTGGAGTTGGGTCAGCTCTGGAAACACCATATATTTT.